The 21 T cell receptor beta chains given below trace back to one sample, sequenced in a study of Ad26.COV2.S vaccination and SARS-CoV-2 variants. Assay: immunoSEQ multiplex PCR; the TCRdb copy retains only in-frame clones and omits some. The table lists hundreds of thousands of clones, roughly 94% of them singletons. Sequencing was performed on peripheral blood, taken after recovery from COVID-19. Receptor source: a human donor who had recovered from COVID-19.

The J gene is TRBJ1-5, the V gene TRBV7-9; 7 bases match TRBD1. Looked up from germline, CDR1 is SEHNR and CDR2 is FQNEAQ (reference sequence). The CDR3 has 15 residues. J was trimmed by 9 bases and V by 5 bases; bases with no gene match: 13. CDR3: CASSTETGMTGPQHF. The CDR3 DNA sequence: TGTGCCAGCAGCACTGAGACAGGGATGACAGGGCCCCAGCATTTT.

The chain joins TRBV4-3 to TRBJ2-2; the match to TRBD2 covers 10 bases. This CDR3 spans 15 amino acids. Trimming cost V 3 bases and J 4 bases; bases outside gene matches: 2. In germline, CDR1 is LGHNA, CDR2 YSLEER. The chain's CDR3 is CASSHGTSVTGELFF. The CDR3 DNA is TGCGCCAGCAGCCATGGGACTAGCGTCACCGGGGAGCTGTTTTTT.

The chain recombines TRBV7-2 with TRBJ2-7; D call uncertain. Germline V CDR1 and CDR2: SGHTA, FQGNSA. The V gene lost 3 bases and the J gene lost 1 base, with 7 bases spanning the gap. The CDR3 sequence is 13 residues long. The CDR3 sequence: CASSFDRSYEQYF. The CDR3 coding sequence is TGTGCCAGCAGCTTTGACCGGTCCTACGAGCAGTACTTC.

This clone was seen once. The chain has TRBV5-1 and TRBJ1-1; D remains ambiguous. V shed 4 bases and J shed 4 bases, with 11 bases lying between them. CDR1 SGHRS and CDR2 YFSETQ come from the germline V gene. The length of the CDR3 is 13 residues. The CDR3 DNA sequence: TGCGCCAGCAGCATGGACGGAGGCACTGAAGCTTTCTTT. Amino acid sequence: CASSMDGGTEAFF.

This sequence joins TRBV5-1 and TRBJ2-3; 10 positions match TRBD2. After removal of 0 bases from V and 7 bases from J, the junction contained 5 bases not matched to a gene. The CDR3 loop spans 15 amino acids. Germline V gene lookup returns CDR1 SGHRS and CDR2 YFSETQ. The CDR3 sequence is CASSLVVAGGYTQYF. Here the CDR3 DNA reads TGCGCCAGCAGCTTGGTAGTAGCGGGGGGATATACGCAGTATTTT.

V usage is TRBV6-5 and J usage is TRBJ2-7, with D hard to call. CDR3 size: 15 residues. V was cut by 7 bases and J by 0 bases, with 16 bases left in between. Germline lookup yields CDR1 MNHEY and CDR2 SVGAGI. The CDR3, as DNA: TGTGCCAGCACCCCGGGTGGCGAGAGCTCCTACGAGCAGTACTTC. Translating gives CASTPGGESSYEQYF.

The V and J genes are TRBV7-2 and TRBJ2-5; D assignment may be TRBD1 or TRBD2 (5 bases each). Trimming left V 2 bases short and J 5 bases short, with 12 bases between. This CDR3 has 14 amino acids. Germline lookup yields CDR1 SGHTA and CDR2 FQGNSA. This CDR3 is CASSLNPWGETQYF. The CDR3 nucleotides are TGTGCCAGCAGCTTAAATCCGTGGGGGGAGACCCAGTACTTC.

The V and J genes are TRBV19 and TRBJ1-1; D not certain. With 0 bases removed from V and 0 bases from J, the gap between germline ends came to 5 bases. Germline V gene lookup returns CDR1 LNHDA and CDR2 SQIVND (reference sequence). This CDR3 has 14 amino acids. DNA of the CDR3: TGTGCCAGTAGTATAGATAACCTGAACACTGAAGCTTTCTTT. Its protein product is CASSIDNLNTEAFF.

The chain employs TRBV5-6 and TRBJ1-1, with no clear D. This CDR3 comprises 13 residues. Germline CDR1 is SGHDT and CDR2 is YYEEEE. Trimming cost V 0 bases and J 0 bases, with 3 bases left between them. The CDR3 here is CASSLDLNTEAFF. The CDR3 DNA is TGTGCCAGCAGCTTGGACCTGAACACTGAAGCTTTCTTT.

The rearrangement joins TRBV7-9 to TRBJ2-3, with D uncertain. V lost 2 bases and J 1 base, leaving 7 bases between the germline ends. Germline assignment: CDR1 SEHNR and CDR2 FQNEAQ (reference sequence). This CDR3 has 14 amino acids. This CDR3 reads CASSLLRGTDTQYF. In DNA, the CDR3 is TGTGCCAGCAGCTTATTAAGGGGCACAGATACGCAGTATTTT.

The chain recombines TRBV6-4 with TRBJ2-7; TRBD2 matches at 11 bases. CDR3 length: 15 amino acids. Germline values: CDR1 MRHNA, CDR2 SNTAGT. J was trimmed by 3 bases and V by 4 bases; bases with no gene match: 5. CDR3 region: CASSAYSGGDYEQYF. DNA of the CDR3: TGTGCCAGCAGTGCCTATAGCGGGGGGGACTACGAGCAGTACTTC.

V gene TRBV12-5 combines with J gene TRBJ1-1; D is perhaps TRBD1 (5 bases). Germline lookup yields CDR1 LGHNT and CDR2 FRNRAP. Deletions cut 1 base from V and 11 bases from J, with 11 bases between. The CDR3 has 12 residues. The CDR3 is CASGLGRQKAFF. The CDR3 DNA sequence: TGTGCTAGTGGTTTGGGGAGACAGAAGGCTTTCTTT.

The gene calls are TRBV2 and TRBJ1-2, with 8 bases that match TRBD1. Germline CDR1 reads SNHLY; CDR2 reads FYNNEI. Trimming took 5 bases from V and 6 from J; bases not matched to a gene: 5. This CDR3 is 13 amino acids long. The CDR3 DNA sequence: TGTGCCAGCAGTCCCGGGACAGGCGATGGCTACACCTTC. Protein product: CASSPGTGDGYTF.

The chain employs TRBV5-1 and TRBJ2-4; 15 bases are shared with TRBD2. The CDR3 consists of 18 residues. Trimming cost V 2 bases and J 6 bases; bases outside gene matches: 9. Germline CDR1 and CDR2: SGHRS and YFSETQ. For the CDR3, the DNA is TGCGCCAGCAGCTTCCTAGGACTAGCGGGGGGGCCGGCAAACATTCAGTACTTC. This codes for CASSFLGLAGGPANIQYF.

This chain links TRBV2 with TRBJ1-6, with D unresolved. This CDR3 spans 14 amino acids. V was trimmed by 4 bases and J by 7 bases, leaving 11 bases between them. Germline CDR1 reads SNHLY; CDR2 reads FYNNEI. CDR3 in DNA: TGTGCCAGCAGTGTAGAAGAAAGAAATTCACCCCTCCACTTT. Its protein is CASSVEERNSPLHF. The whole variable domain, remainder taken from reference TRBV2 and TRBJ1-6, is EPEVTQTPSHQVTQMGQEVILRCVPISNHLYFYWYRQILGQKVEFLVSFYNNEISEKSEIFDDQFSVERPDGSNFTLKIRSTKLEDSAMYFCASSVEERNSPLHFGNGTRLTVT.

The chain uses TRBV2 and TRBJ1-2; TRBD1 agrees at 9 bases. CDR3 length: 14 residues. Germline CDR1 is SNHLY and CDR2 is FYNNEI. V trimming: 8 bases; J trimming: 8 bases; junction bases outside the gene matches: 12. The DNA for the CDR3 is TGTGCCAGCCACTGGGGACAGGGAAATAGGGGCTACACCTTC. Protein: CASHWGQGNRGYTF.

The chain combines TRBV18 with TRBJ1-2, with D uncertain. The germline V and J ends were trimmed by 0 bases and 8 bases, with 16 bases remaining between them. The CDR3 spans 15 residues. The germline gives CDR1 KGHSH, CDR2 LQKENI. The CDR3 loop is CASSPPNPAPEGYTF. The DNA for the CDR3 is TGTGCCAGCTCACCACCAAATCCGGCCCCCGAAGGCTACACCTTC. The full variable domain, with the rest looked up from reference TRBV18 and TRBJ1-2, is NAGVMQNPRHLVRRRGQEARLRCSPMKGHSHVYWYRQLPEEGLKFMVYLQKENIIDESGMPKERFSAEFPKEGPSILRIQQVVRGDSAAYFCASSPPNPAPEGYTFGSGTRLTVV.

The chain combines TRBV7-6 with TRBJ1-3, with 9 bases fitting TRBD1. Germline-derived CDR1 and CDR2 are SGHVS and FNYEAQ. The trim removed 4 bases at V and 0 bases at J, leaving 7 bases unmatched. This CDR3 has 17 residues. CDR3 coding DNA: TGTGCCAGCAGCTCCCGGGACAGGGCTACCTCTGGAAACACCATATATTTT. Encoded protein: CASSSRDRATSGNTIYF. Looking up the rest from reference TRBV7-6 and TRBJ1-3 gives the full variable domain: GAGVSQSPRYKVTKRGQDVALRCDPISGHVSLYWYRQALGQGPEFLTYFNYEAQQDKSGLPNDRFSAERPEGSISTLTIQRTEQRDSAMYRCASSSRDRATSGNTIYFGEGSWLTVV.

This rearrangement joins TRBV29-1 to TRBJ1-2, with TRBD1 as a possible D gene (5 bases). V dropped 8 bases and J dropped 6 bases, with 13 bases sitting between them. The germline V gene encodes CDR1 SQVTM and CDR2 ANQGSEA. The CDR3 loop spans 11 amino acids. CDR3 sequence: CSSARGDGYTF. CDR3 DNA: TGCAGCTCTGCCCGGGGGGATGGCTACACCTTC.

The chain joins TRBV6-4 to TRBJ1-2, with 7 bases that match TRBD1. The junction had 8 bases not matched to a gene; V was cut back by 0 bases and J by 7 bases. CDR1 MRHNA and CDR2 SNTAGT come from the germline V gene. The CDR3 runs 15 residues. Here the CDR3 reads CASSDSTGTVSGYTF. The CDR3, as DNA: TGTGCCAGCAGTGACTCCACGGGGACAGTCTCTGGCTACACCTTC.

The gene calls are TRBV10-2 and TRBJ1-2, with D tentatively TRBD1 (5 bases). Per the germline V gene, CDR1 is WSHSY and CDR2 is SAAADI. The CDR3 runs to 14 residues. Trimming left V 3 bases short and J 0 bases short, with 8 bases between. Here the CDR3 reads CASSEQAANYGYTF. The CDR3 DNA reads as TGCGCCAGCAGTGAACAGGCAGCTAACTATGGCTACACCTTC.